The next 31 T cell receptor beta chains were all read from a single sample in a study of T cell repertoires in cytomegalovirus infection (dated by TCRdb to the late 2010s). Sequencing used an Illumina HiSeq 1500. TCRdb itself trimmed the public reads at Q25 with fastp, ran MiXCR and retained productive beta chains. Duplicate CDR3 protein sequences are folded into a single record with the most common DNA and genes. The sample table records hundreds of thousands of distinct CDR3 sequences; about 11% of these occur just once. Jointly, the top ten make up roughly a tenth of the sample. Sequenced material: PBMCs. These receptors were collected from a human donor in good health (CMV status not recorded). Some clones in this sample may be carry-over from other donors' samples.

This clonotype was recorded at least ten times. This chain links TRBV5-6 with TRBJ1-1; no firm D call. The CDR3 totals 15 residues. CDR1 and CDR2 from the germline V gene are SGHDT and YYEEEE. Trimming left V 7 bases short and J 7 bases short, with 23 bases between. The CDR3 reads CASSLVGRRTIEAFF. The CDR3 DNA is TGTGCCAGCTCCCTCGTGGGTAGGCGAACTATTGAAGCTTTCTTT.

The table lists this clonotype with many counts. The chain has TRBV5-5 and TRBJ2-7; 9 bases are a match to TRBD1. CDR1 is SGHKS, CDR2 YYEKEE, per germline (reference sequence). This CDR3 is 16 amino acids long. For the CDR3, the DNA is TGTGCCAGCAGCTTTGGGGCCCAACGCCGGGACAGGGCGACGGTGGTC. This encodes CASSFGAQRRDRATVV.

About this clonotype: The junction departs from the called germline gene at one end, perhaps through a read error. This sequence joins TRBV27 and TRBJ1-5, with D perhaps matching TRBD1 (5 bases). The length of the CDR3 is 14 residues. CDR1 and CDR2 from the germline V gene are MNHEY and SMNVEV (reference sequence). The CDR3 DNA sequence: TGTGCCAGCAGAGATGGGCAGGGTGGCCAGCCCCTGCATTTT. Translating gives CASRDGQGGQPLHF.

The chain uses TRBV9 and TRBJ2-7; 7 positions agree with TRBD2. This CDR3 is 13 amino acids long. The V and J ends lost 5 bases and 6 bases, in that order; junction bases with no gene match: 8. CDR1 is SGDLS, CDR2 YYNGEE, per germline. DNA for the CDR3: TGTGCCAGCAGTCAGAGACTAGCAACCGAGCAGTACTTC. Translated, it gives CASSQRLATEQYF.

This clonotype came up a few times. The rearrangement uses TRBV6-5 and TRBJ1-2, with D hard to call. The CDR3 extends over 13 amino acids. Trimming removed 6 bases at V and 0 bases at J, with 8 bases between. Looked up from germline, CDR1 is MNHEY and CDR2 is SVGAGI. In DNA form, the CDR3 reads TGTGCCAGCAGGCGTGGCCCTAACTATGGCTACACCTTC. Protein: CASRRGPNYGYTF.

In its sample, this clonotype was seen many times. V and J are TRBV7-8 and TRBJ1-6; D possibly corresponds to TRBD1 (5 bases). CDR1 SGHVS and CDR2 FQNEAQ come from the germline V gene. The CDR3 spans 14 residues. V was shortened by 5 bases and J by 10 bases, with 15 bases between the two germline ends. DNA for the CDR3: TGTGCCAGCAGCCCGGGGCAGTCGGGGTCACCCCTCCACTTT. This encodes CASSPGQSGSPLHF.

The chain has TRBV4-1 and TRBJ1-2; no reliable D call. From germline, CDR1 is MGHRA and CDR2 YSYEKL. Trimming removed 0 bases from V and 8 bases from J, with 19 bases in between. This CDR3 comprises 16 residues. DNA for the CDR3: TGCGCCAGCAGCCAAGAAGTGGCCCGAACTACGTCGGGCTACACCTTC. As protein: CASSQEVARTTSGYTF.

This clonotype was seen ten or more times. CDR3 amino acids: CAISQGGRGEAFF. Written as DNA, the CDR3 is TGTGCCATCAGCCAAGGGGGCAGGGGTGAAGCTTTCTTT. The chain is built from TRBV10-3 and TRBJ1-1; 7 bases are a match to TRBD1. V was pared by 6 bases and J by 7 bases, with 8 bases of the junction left unmatched. This CDR3 contains 13 residues. Germline assignment: CDR1 ENHRY and CDR2 SYGVKD.

V usage is TRBV5-4 and J usage is TRBJ1-3; no clear D gene. The CDR3 extends over 13 amino acids. CDR1 and CDR2 from the germline V gene are SGHNT and YYREEE (reference sequence). With 0 bases removed from V and 8 bases from J, the gap between germline ends came to 9 bases. CDR3 protein: CASSLGPWDTIYF. CDR3 in DNA: TGTGCCAGCAGCTTGGGTCCGTGGGACACCATATATTTT.

This clonotype came up many times. The chain carries TRBV29-1 and TRBJ2-1; a weak D match, TRBD1 (6 bases). CDR1 is SQVTM, CDR2 ANQGSEA, per germline. The CDR3 totals 14 residues. V lost 6 bases and J lost 9, with 21 bases in between. Written as DNA, the CDR3 is TGCAGCGTCACCACAGGGATGGATAGGGGTGAGCAGTTCTTC. Translated, it gives CSVTTGMDRGEQFF.

This clonotype occurred a few times. The rearrangement links TRBV5-6 to TRBJ2-7, with D tentatively TRBD2 (6 bases). Per germline, CDR1 SGHDT and CDR2 YYEEEE. This CDR3 is built from 16 residues. The V and J ends lost 0 bases and 5 bases respectively, with 18 bases between them. The CDR3 DNA follows: TGTGCCAGCAGCTTGGGGGGGAGGCAGGACGGGAACGAGCAGTACTTC. It encodes CASSLGGRQDGNEQYF. Filled out from reference TRBV5-6 and TRBJ2-7, the complete variable domain reads DAGVTQSPTHLIKTRGQQVTLRCSPKSGHDTVSWYQQALGQGPQFIFQYYEEEERQRGNFPDRFSGHQFPNYSSELNVNALLLGDSALYLCASSLGGRQDGNEQYFGPGTRLTVT.

This clonotype has just a few counts. CDR3 nucleotide sequence: TGCGCCAGCAGGGAAGCCACAGGTAGGAACACTGAAGCTTTCTTT. Protein sequence: CASREATGRNTEAFF. The chain has TRBV5-1 and TRBJ1-1, with a weak D call TRBD1 (5 bases). This CDR3 region has 15 residues. Per the germline V gene, CDR1 is SGHRS and CDR2 is YFSETQ. V lost 5 bases to trimming and J lost 1 base, with 15 bases between them.

This clonotype was recorded a few times. V is TRBV6-5 and J is TRBJ1-1, with no clear D. CDR3 length: 14 residues. V lost 2 bases to trimming and J lost 1 base, with 8 bases between them. CDR1 and CDR2 (germline): MNHEY, SVGAGI. The CDR3 region is CASSYGPRNTEAFF. Written as DNA, the CDR3 is TGTGCCAGCAGTTACGGGCCGCGGAACACTGAAGCTTTCTTT.

The CDR3 sequence: CASSPPPGHQGNTEAFF. The CDR3 nucleotides are TGTGCCAGCAGCCCGCCCCCGGGACACCAGGGAAATACTGAAGCTTTCTTT. This chain uses TRBV7-9 with TRBJ1-1; tentative D call: TRBD1 (6 bases). Trimming shortened V by 5 bases and J by 5 bases, and 24 bases separated the two germline ends. The CDR3 is made up of 17 amino acids. Germline-derived CDR1 and CDR2 are SEHNR and FQNEAQ (reference sequence). Looking up the rest from reference TRBV7-9 and TRBJ1-1 gives the full variable domain: DTGVSQNPRHKITKRGQNVTFRCDPISEHNRLYWYRQTLGQGPEFLTYFQNEAQLEKSRLLSDRFSAERPKGSFSTLEIQRTEQGDSAMYLCASSPPPGHQGNTEAFFGQGTRLTVV.

This clonotype was recorded at least ten times. V and J are TRBV25-1 and TRBJ1-2; D gene ambiguous. CDR1 MGHDK and CDR2 SYGVNS come from the germline V gene. V lost 0 bases to trimming and J lost 7 bases, with 3 bases between them. The CDR3 totals 11 residues. Here the CDR3 DNA reads TGTGCCAGCAGTGAATATGGTGGCTACACCTTC. Encoded protein: CASSEYGGYTF.

The chain links TRBV9 to TRBJ1-1; perhaps TRBD1 as D (5 bases). The V end was cut by 0 bases, the J end by 8 bases, with 20 bases between. This CDR3 spans 16 amino acids. The germline CDR1 and CDR2 sequences are SGDLS and YYNGEE. The CDR3 loop reads CASSVAPGRGLAEAFF. The CDR3 region has the DNA TGTGCCAGCAGCGTAGCTCCGGGACGAGGTCTTGCCGAAGCTTTCTTT.

This clonotype was observed a handful of times. The gene calls are TRBV20-1 and TRBJ2-7; 9 bases map to TRBD1. The CDR3 has 14 residues. V shed 5 bases and J 6 bases; nucleotides not matched to a gene: 11. CDR1 is DFQATT and CDR2 is SNEGSKA in the germline V gene (reference sequence). CDR3 sequence reads: CSAGRSDRGLEQYF. Here the CDR3 DNA reads TGCAGTGCTGGGAGATCGGACAGGGGACTCGAGCAGTACTTC.

About this clonotype: It may be a read error: a sequence one base away is much more abundant. The conserved phenylalanine or tryptophan normally closing the CDR3 is absent here, so this likely arose from a read error. The chain is built from TRBV11-2 and TRBJ1-3; D call uncertain. The CDR3 contains 14 residues. Germline CDR1 SGHAT, CDR2 FQNNGV. Trimming took off 5 bases at V and 1 base at J, with 9 bases between the two ends. CDR3 DNA sequence: TGTGCCAGCAGCCCACAGCAGTCTGGAAACACCATATATGTT. The encoded protein is CASSPQQSGNTIYV.

This clonotype was counted between two and nine times. The J gene is TRBJ2-7, the V gene TRBV7-8; D gene uncertain. This CDR3 region has 13 residues. Germline V CDR1 and CDR2: SGHVS, FQNEAQ. V lost 4 bases to trimming and J lost 3 bases, with 10 bases between them. The CDR3 DNA reads as TGTGCCAGCAGCTCGACACGGCTCTACGAGCAGTACTTC. Protein sequence: CASSSTRLYEQYF.

On this clonotype: With a much larger clone just one base away, this may be a read error. V and J are TRBV28 and TRBJ2-2; D is perhaps TRBD1 (6 bases). This CDR3 is 13 amino acids long. Germline V gene data show CDR1 as MDHEN and CDR2 as SYDVKM. CDR3 bases: TGTGCCAGCAGTTCCACAGGGTTCGGGGAGCTGATTTTT. Its translation is CASSSTGFGELIF.

This clonotype occurred a few times. The chain combines TRBV7-3 with TRBJ2-2; TRBD2 aligns across 7 bases. V lost 2 bases to trimming and J lost 1 base; unmatched junction nucleotides: 4. Germline V CDR1 and CDR2: SGHTA, FQGTGA. The CDR3 spans 16 residues. Here the CDR3 DNA reads TGTGCCAGCAGCTTATCGGGCGGGAGGAACACCGGGGAGCTGTTTTTT. It translates to CASSLSGGRNTGELFF.

V gene TRBV6-2 or TRBV6-3 combines with J gene TRBJ2-7, with 9 bases matching TRBD1. This CDR3 comprises 15 residues. The V gene's germline CDR1 is MNHEY and CDR2 SVGEGT. V lost 6 bases to trimming and J lost 6 bases; unmatched junction nucleotides: 12. The CDR3 DNA reads TGTGCCAGCAGCCTCCCCGGGACAGGGCGAAGCGAGCAGTACTTC. It encodes CASSLPGTGRSEQYF.

This chain links TRBV5-1 with TRBJ2-3; the match to TRBD2 covers 13 bases. The germline V gene has CDR1 SGHRS and CDR2 YFSETQ. V lost 4 bases and J lost 4; bases outside the gene matches: 6. This CDR3 comprises 16 residues. The CDR3 DNA reads TGCGCCAGCAGCCAAGGACTAGCGGGGGTCTCAGATACGCAGTATTTT. Residues: CASSQGLAGVSDTQYF. Full variable domain (rest looked up from reference TRBV5-1 and TRBJ2-3): KAGVTQTPRYLIKTRGQQVTLSCSPISGHRSVSWYQQTPGQGLQFLFEYFSETQRNKGNFPGRFSGRQFSNSRSEMNVSTLELGDSALYLCASSQGLAGVSDTQYFGPGTRLTVL.

The chain recombines TRBV16 with TRBJ1-5; TRBD1 matches 8 bases. In germline, CDR1 is KGHSY, CDR2 FQNENV. This CDR3 is 17 amino acids long. With V trimmed by 1 base and J by 5 bases, 10 bases remained unmatched. Here the CDR3 reads CASSQLRAGGRDQPQHF. The CDR3 nucleotides are TGTGCCAGCAGCCAATTAAGGGCAGGGGGCAGGGATCAGCCCCAGCATTTT.

This clonotype was counted a single time. V usage is TRBV7-3 and J usage is TRBJ1-2; D possibly corresponds to TRBD1 (6 bases). CDR3 length: 15 amino acids. Germline CDR1 is SGHTA and CDR2 is FQGTGA. V gave up 5 bases and J gave up 6 bases, with 19 bases separating them. CDR3 coding DNA: TGTGCCAGCAGCCCCAGTGGGGCTACAGGGAATGGCTACACCTTC. Translating gives CASSPSGATGNGYTF.

This clonotype has a count of ten or more. The rearrangement joins TRBV28 to TRBJ1-1; D gene uncertain. The CDR3 consists of 17 residues. The germline gives CDR1 MDHEN, CDR2 SYDVKM. The V gene lost 3 bases and the J gene lost 0 bases, with 17 bases spanning the gap. The CDR3 sequence is CASSLSTMGSLNTEAFF. The CDR3 nucleotides are TGTGCCAGCAGTTTGAGTACTATGGGGAGTCTGAACACTGAAGCTTTCTTT.

Ten or more counts support this clonotype. The V gene is TRBV7-8, the J gene TRBJ1-5; a weak D match, TRBD1 (5 bases). CDR3 length: 16 amino acids. The V gene lost 0 bases and the J gene lost 4 bases, with 13 bases spanning the gap. CDR1 is SGHVS, CDR2 FQNEAQ, per germline. The CDR3 is CASSLAPRVRNQPQHF. DNA of the CDR3: TGTGCCAGCAGCTTAGCTCCCAGGGTTCGGAATCAGCCCCAGCATTTT.

This clonotype was counted at least ten times. The chain carries TRBV28 and TRBJ1-4; D not resolved. V gave up 4 bases and J gave up 4 bases, with 10 bases separating them. Germline values: CDR1 MDHEN, CDR2 SYDVKM. The CDR3 covers 14 residues. The CDR3 here is CASSSRLDNEKLFF. As DNA, the CDR3 is TGTGCCAGCAGTTCCAGACTGGATAATGAAAAACTGTTTTTT. Variable domain in full (rest from reference TRBV28 and TRBJ1-4): DVKVTQSSRYLVKRTGEKVFLECVQDMDHENMFWYRQDPGLGLRLIYFSYDVKMKEKGDIPEGYSVSREKKERFSLILESASTNQTSMYLCASSSRLDNEKLFFGSGTQLSVL.

The chain employs TRBV27 and TRBJ1-2, with a possible D match to TRBD1 (5 bases). The CDR3 runs 13 residues. V was trimmed by 6 bases and J by 0 bases, leaving 8 bases between them. Germline V lookup: CDR1 MNHEY, CDR2 SMNVEV (reference sequence). The DNA for the CDR3 is TGTGCCAGCAGGGGACGGACTAACTATGGCTACACCTTC. Amino acid sequence: CASRGRTNYGYTF.

This clonotype was counted ten times or more. The V gene is TRBV6-2 or TRBV6-3, the J gene TRBJ1-5; D is ambiguous. Germline CDR1 is MNHEY and CDR2 is SVGEGT. V lost 11 bases to trimming and J lost 2 bases, with 10 bases between them. CDR3 size: 12 residues. CDR3 sequence (DNA): TGTGCCTCCCGCGTAGGCAATCAGCCCCAGCATTTT. Protein: CASRVGNQPQHF.

This CDR3 reads CASSYVSGGSNEQFF. CDR3 in DNA: TGTGCCAGCAGTTACGTATCAGGGGGCTCGAATGAGCAGTTCTTC. The chain has TRBV6-1 and TRBJ2-1, with 8 nucleotides matching TRBD1. This CDR3 is 15 amino acids long. With V trimmed by 5 bases and J by 7 bases, 10 bases remained unmatched. Germline CDR1 is MNHNS and CDR2 is SASEGT.